This T cell receptor beta chain was identified during a study of beta chain features in type 1 diabetes listed by TCRdb under 2018. In the study overall: No differences in mean age, gender distribution, total cell number or subset yield were found between patients and healthy donors. A total of 100 million to 110 million sorted cells were examined across all samples, and a strong correlation was observed between cell number per subset and RNA yield. Regulatory and stem cell-like memory subsets were obtained from only 8 patients and about 8 healthy donors, while naive and central memory subsets were obtained from all 28 donors. In the study, recently diagnosed type 1 diabetes patients and matched healthy donors were compared on the TCRB repertoires of their sorted circulating CD4+ T cell subsets.

About this clone itself: The specificity of this receptor is unknown. Qualities for individual bases were not recorded, and no much larger clone is one base off.

What the authors observed across the whole study: Naive, central memory and regulatory TCRB repertoires appeared to be more similar among patients than among healthy donors. PCR might favor shorter templates, but patient and control samples were amplified and corrected together, so any skew would affect both groups equally. Type 1 diabetes patients showed a moderate but significant shortening of TCRB CDR3 length in all four CD4+ subsets. HLA sub-analyses involved small numbers of individuals, so any influence of HLA type on TCRB rearrangement remained unresolved. Because cDNA was sequenced instead of genomic DNA, highly expressing activated cells could be over-represented, though the groups showed no difference in activation or CD3 levels. At VDJ recombination sites, patients with type 1 diabetes made fewer insertions and deleted more nucleotides, a pattern implying thymic rearrangement abnormalities.

Spanning cysteine to phenylalanine, the CDR3 consists of 14 amino acids. Only the CDR3 part of the read is kept: 42 bases, read in frame from the first base. In the germline V gene, CDR1 corresponds to KGHSH and CDR2 to LQKENI. Deletion took 2 bases off V and 8 bases off J, with a span of 12 bases between the germline ends. The entire amount of isolated RNA was reverse transcribed using the High Capacity cDNA Reverse Transcription Kit, so the sequenced TCRB transcripts were expressed ones. Deep immunoSEQ sequencing was performed on naive, central memory and regulatory T cell samples, with an average of roughly 3.6 million total reads per sample. Sorted cells were lysed in RLT buffer, and RNA was extracted using DNase-treated RNeasy Micro or Mini kits according to cell number. Each cell subset was processed on its own to prevent cross-contamination, while patient and healthy donor samples were processed together. The immunoSEQ multiplex PCR was used to amplify TCRB sequences from cDNA, yielding 87-bp fragments that span the CDR3 region. Amplicons were sequenced on the Illumina HiSeq platform. The authors' pipeline ran thus. Synthetic template baselines were used to correct PCR bias computationally, reads within Hamming distance 2 were collapsed together, and singletons that could not be merged were discarded. Reads were aligned against IMGT so that V, D and J genes, CDR3 length and insertions or deletions at six rearrangement sites could be assigned. Within each subset, clonotype counts were normalized to the number of sorted cells before true diversity and Gini coefficients were calculated with the tcR R package. The overlap coefficient, calculated on TCRB nucleotide sequences, was used to quantify repertoire sharing. TCRdb took over this immuneACCESS table, retaining in-frame rearrangements with V and J assigned. Such tables are incomplete; in checked studies, under half of the missing clones stem from an unresolved V gene, and the remainder is unexplained. Clonal size and the V and J genes are those of that table, whereas D and trimming came from the DNA. The sample table shows roughly 51,000 clones, and roughly 50% are seen once. The leading ten clones occupy roughly 2.6% of the sample.

Each donor gave one peripheral blood draw, averaging roughly 100 mL, which was collected into heparinised tubes. Using a panel that included CD45RO, CCR7, CD25, CD127, CD95 and CD27, naive, central memory, regulatory and stem cell-like memory CD4+ T cells were sorted on a BD FACSAria II. A purity above 95% was achieved for all sorted populations. PBMCs were separated immediately by Lymphoprep density gradient centrifugation and were stained directly, without being cultured. To minimize batch effects, samples were stained and sorted in pairs, one healthy donor with one patient per experiment. Sequenced: Tregs from blood. Explained via the paper, the cell subset or site label denotes: regulatory CD4+ T cells. The V and J genes are TRBV18 and TRBJ2-2; TRBD2 is a weak D gene call, 5 bases matching. The origin of this receptor is a woman in her 40s with type 1 diabetes. The CDR3 region has the sequence CASSPSGLVGELFF. The DNA is TGTGCCAGCTCACCATCCGGACTGGTGGGGGAGCTGTTTTTT.